This record looks at one T cell receptor beta chain sequence and its context. Its specificity is unknown. This record comes from a study of OX40 agonist ivuxolimab in advanced cancers. Overall study results and limits: CD4+ and CD8+ blood T cells expanded clonally by week 6 at 0.1 to 3.0 mg/kg.

TCRdb keeps only in-frame clones here, not all; method: immunoSEQ multiplex PCR. The data contain approximately 60,000 clones, more than 80% of them seen just once; the ten biggest clones take up approximately 2%. This sequence originates from an adult with an advanced solid tumor such as melanoma, head and neck, liver or kidney cancer. The specimen comprised CD4+ or CD8+ T cells sorted from blood, sampled in a trial of the OX40 agonist ivuxolimab.

The CDR3 loop is CASSQDRAQTGEQYF. As DNA, the CDR3 is TGCGCCAGCAGCCAAGATCGGGCCCAAACGGGTGAGCAGTACTTC. The V gene is TRBV4-3, the J gene TRBJ2-7, with unresolved D. Germline values: CDR1 LGHNA, CDR2 YSLEER. Trimming left V 0 bases short and J 7 bases short, with 16 bases between. The CDR3 consists of 15 residues.